Shown below are 16 T cell receptor beta chains from a single sample sequenced in a study of blood T cell repertoires in COVID-19. Libraries were prepared by immunoSEQ multiplex PCR; TCRdb keeps only in-frame clonotypes and omits some of them. The table includes roughly 35,000 clones, about 80% detected once. Sequences were obtained from peripheral blood. The receptors derive from an elderly man with acute or convalescent COVID-19.

The V and J genes are TRBV24-1 and TRBJ2-1; maybe TRBD2 (6 bases). Germline CDR1 is KGHDR and CDR2 is SFDVKD. V lost 11 bases and J lost 5, with 18 bases in between. This CDR3 has 14 residues. CDR3 sequence (DNA): TGTGCCAAGAAAGGTGGCGGGATGAACAATGAGCAGTTCTTC. Translation gives CAKKGGGMNNEQFF.

The rearrangement uses TRBV7-2 and TRBJ2-3; unclear D gene. The CDR3 is made up of 14 amino acids. The germline V gene encodes CDR1 SGHTA and CDR2 FQGNSA. Trimming took 3 bases from V and 2 from J, leaving 9 bases between them. In DNA, the CDR3 is TGTGCCAGCAGCTTGCAAGCCTACACAGATACGCAGTATTTT. Translation gives CASSLQAYTDTQYF.

This clone was counted only a few times. This chain uses TRBV3-1 (or the pseudogene TRBV3-2) with TRBJ1-6; maybe TRBD1 (6 bases). CDR1 and CDR2 from the germline V gene are LGHDT and YNNKEL (reference sequence). V was trimmed by 4 bases and J by 5 bases, leaving 15 bases between them. This CDR3 has 16 residues. The CDR3 DNA reads as TGTGCCAGCAGCCCCGGCGGGGGGCGGCATAATTCACCCCTCCACTTT. Amino acid sequence: CASSPGGGRHNSPLHF.

This clone was counted a few times. This chain joins TRBV6-6 and TRBJ2-7, with 7 bases fitting TRBD1. This CDR3 has 14 residues. Germline CDR1 and CDR2: MNHNY and SVGAGI (reference sequence). V lost 7 bases and J lost 2; bases outside the gene matches: 8. The CDR3 nucleotides are TGTGCCAGCACCAATCCGGGACAGACCTACGAGCAGTACTTC. Encoded protein: CASTNPGQTYEQYF.

The chain couples TRBV15 to TRBJ1-2; maybe TRBD1 (5 bases). Germline V gene lookup returns CDR1 LNHNV and CDR2 YYDKDF (reference sequence). The CDR3 loop spans 15 amino acids. Trimming took off 1 base at V and 6 bases at J, with 15 bases between the two ends. The CDR3 coding sequence is TGTGCCACCAGCAGAGTCCCCAGGGCTGAGGATGGCTACACCTTC. Protein: CATSRVPRAEDGYTF.

The CDR3 DNA sequence: TGCGCCAGCAGATTGGACAGTAGCTCCTACAATGAGCAGTTCTTC. Translating gives CASRLDSSSYNEQFF. The V call is TRBV4-1, the J call TRBJ2-1; perhaps TRBD1 as D (6 bases). The CDR3 runs to 15 residues. CDR1 MGHRA and CDR2 YSYEKL come from the germline V gene. Trimming took 6 bases from V and 0 from J, leaving 12 bases between them.

The rearrangement links TRBV21-1 to TRBJ2-2; the table's D gene call, TRBD1, was not cross checked with the DNA. TRBV21-1 is termed a pseudogene. This CDR3 region has 16 residues. CDR3 region: CASSKERQGDTGELFF. CDR3 coding DNA: TGTGCCAGCAGCAAAGAACGGCAGGGCGACACCGGGGAGCTGTTTTTT.

The V call is TRBV28, the J call TRBJ1-2, with 8 nucleotides matching TRBD1. V dropped 5 bases and J dropped 7; count of bases not matched to a gene: 9. The germline CDR1 and CDR2 sequences are MDHEN and SYDVKM. The CDR3 spans 14 residues. The CDR3 loop reads CASSLRTGNGGYTF. CDR3 bases: TGTGCCAGCAGTCTCAGGACAGGGAATGGTGGCTACACCTTC.

This chain joins TRBV5-1 and TRBJ2-1; TRBD2 matches 9 bases. After removal of 0 bases from V and 9 bases from J, the junction contained 13 bases not matched to a gene. The germline V gene has CDR1 SGHRS and CDR2 YFSETQ. CDR3 size: 17 residues. CDR3 sequence (DNA): TGCGCCAGCAGCTTGGTGGTAGCGGGAGCTACAGCCCCTGAGCAGTTCTTC. It translates to CASSLVVAGATAPEQFF.

The V and J genes are TRBV7-3 and TRBJ1-6, with 11 bases lining up with TRBD1. The length of the CDR3 is 14 residues. V was clipped by 5 bases and J by 9 bases; unmatched bases: 3. Germline V gives CDR1 SGHTA, CDR2 FQGTGA. The CDR3 is CASSRDRGSSPLHF. The CDR3 DNA is TGTGCCAGCAGCCGGGACAGGGGGAGTTCACCCCTCCACTTT.

The rearrangement uses TRBV29-1 and TRBJ2-2; TRBD2 matches at 12 bases. Germline values: CDR1 SQVTM, CDR2 ANQGSEA. V trimming: 6 bases; J trimming: 4 bases; junction bases outside the gene matches: 12. The CDR3 is 17 amino acids. The CDR3 protein is CSVILAGGPVGTGELFF. CDR3 bases: TGCAGCGTCATCCTAGCGGGAGGGCCAGTCGGCACCGGGGAGCTGTTTTTT.

A few counts support this clone. The V gene is TRBV11-1, the J gene TRBJ1-5, with D possibly matching TRBD1 (6 bases). CDR3 length: 14 amino acids. Trimming removed 4 bases at V and 1 base at J, with 8 bases between. CDR1 and CDR2 (germline): SGHAT, FQDESV (reference sequence). CDR3 DNA: TGTGCCAGCAGCTCAGGGGAGAGCAATCAGCCCCAGCATTTT. It is translated as CASSSGESNQPQHF.

V is TRBV5-1 and J is TRBJ2-7; the D gene is possibly TRBD2 (6 bases). There are 15 residues in the CDR3. V was pared by 0 bases and J by 4 bases, with 14 bases between. Germline V CDR1 and CDR2: SGHRS, YFSETQ. The CDR3, as DNA: TGCGCCAGCAGCTTGGTACCGTCGGCGGGATACGAGCAGTACTTC. Its protein product is CASSLVPSAGYEQYF.

J is TRBJ2-1 and V is TRBV18, with D uncertain. V lost 3 bases and J 7 bases, leaving 4 bases between the germline ends. This CDR3 region has 11 residues. CDR1 is KGHSH, CDR2 LQKENI, per germline. CDR3 bases: TGTGCCAGCTCACCCGTTAATGAGCAGTTCTTC. It specifies CASSPVNEQFF.

This clone was picked up a small number of times. The chain couples TRBV12-3 or TRBV12-4 to TRBJ1-2; 9 bases are a match to TRBD1. This CDR3 spans 12 amino acids. J gave up 7 bases and V 5 bases, and 2 bases lay outside the gene matches. The CDR3: CASSGTGSGYTF. CDR3 in DNA: TGTGCCAGCAGTGGGACAGGGTCTGGCTACACCTTC.

Regarding this clone: At one of its ends the junction is not consistent with the germline gene, which may arise from a read error. J is TRBJ2-2 and V is TRBV6-5; 9 bases are a match to TRBD2. Per germline, CDR1 MNHEY and CDR2 SVGAGI. The CDR3 is made up of 14 amino acids. The CDR3 nucleotides are TGCCTAAGCGGGGGGCGCGGGATCACCGGGGAGCTGTTTTTT. Its protein is CLSGGRGITGELFF.